The rows below give T cell receptor beta chains drawn from one sample of a study of T-cell memory formation after mild COVID-19. Each CDR3 protein gets one entry after TCRdb re-called the 5' RACE reads with MiXCR. The repertoire holds just under 350,000 distinct CDR3 sequences, with 13% as singletons. The sequenced sample consisted of PBMCs or a T cell subset sorted from them (not recorded which). The receptors were gathered from a man aged 18 to 29 who had mild COVID-19 (a few samples of this study predate the infection). Cell type and time point are not known. Each CDR3 is given with its conserved first and last residue. Each record gives: J gene, D gene, clone size, V gene, CDR3 DNA, CDR3 protein. A D gene is named only where the DNA matches it firmly. For some rows the clone size is stated as once, few or many, or as a class when expanded; others skip it.

j_gene: TRBJ2-6; d_gene: -; abundance: -; v_gene: TRBV5-1; CDR3nt: TGCGCCAGCAGCTTGGCCTTTAGCTCTGGGGCCAACGTCCTGACTTTC; CDR3aa: CASSLAFSSGANVLTF
j_gene: TRBJ2-7; d_gene: -; abundance: few; v_gene: TRBV12-3/TRBV12-4; CDR3nt: TGTGCCAGCAGTCATACGACCTACGAGCAGTACTTC; CDR3aa: CASSHTTYEQYF
j_gene: TRBJ2-7; d_gene: -; abundance: many; v_gene: TRBV11-2; CDR3nt: TGTGCCAGCAGCTCCTACGAGCAGTACTTC; CDR3aa: CASSSYEQYF
j_gene: TRBJ1-1; d_gene: TRBD1; abundance: -; v_gene: TRBV29-1; CDR3nt: TGCAGCGTTTTGGGACAGGGCAATGAAGCTTTCTTT; CDR3aa: CSVLGQGNEAFF
j_gene: TRBJ1-2; d_gene: -; abundance: few; v_gene: TRBV5-1; CDR3nt: TGCGCCAGCAGATCCACAGCAAACTATGGCTACACCTTC; CDR3aa: CASRSTANYGYTF
j_gene: TRBJ1-2; d_gene: -; abundance: many; v_gene: TRBV5-1; CDR3nt: TGCGCCAGCAGCTTGGCCGGGCAGGGGAGGTACTATGGCTACACCTTC; CDR3aa: CASSLAGQGRYYGYTF
j_gene: TRBJ1-2; d_gene: -; abundance: -; v_gene: TRBV9; CDR3nt: TGTGCCAGCAGCGTTGCTGGAGGTGGCTACACCTTC; CDR3aa: CASSVAGGGYTF
j_gene: TRBJ1-2; d_gene: -; abundance: few; v_gene: TRBV5-1; CDR3nt: TGCGCCAGCAGCTCGTCCGGGATCCCCGATGGGGGCTACACCTTC; CDR3aa: CASSSSGIPDGGYTF
j_gene: TRBJ2-1; d_gene: TRBD1; abundance: many; v_gene: TRBV4-3; CDR3nt: TGCGCCAGCAGCCCTAGACAGGGATGGGGCAATGAGCAGTTCTTC; CDR3aa: CASSPRQGWGNEQFF
j_gene: TRBJ2-7; d_gene: TRBD1; abundance: -; v_gene: TRBV20-1; CDR3nt: TGCAGTGCTGGACAGGGTTCCTACGAGCAGTACTTC; CDR3aa: CSAGQGSYEQYF
j_gene: TRBJ1-2; d_gene: -; abundance: -; v_gene: TRBV7-2; CDR3nt: TGTGCCAGCAGCTTCGGATCCTCCTATGGCTACACCTTC; CDR3aa: CASSFGSSYGYTF
j_gene: TRBJ1-1; d_gene: TRBD1; abundance: -; v_gene: TRBV6-2/TRBV6-3; CDR3nt: TGTGCCAGCAGTCCGGAGGACAGGGCGCTGAACACTGAAGCTTTCTTT; CDR3aa: CASSPEDRALNTEAFF
j_gene: TRBJ1-2; d_gene: -; abundance: -; v_gene: TRBV29-1; CDR3nt: TGCAGCGTTGTCCGACGGGAAGGCTACACCTTC; CDR3aa: CSVVRREGYTF
j_gene: TRBJ2-5; d_gene: -; abundance: few; v_gene: TRBV10-2; CDR3nt: TGCGCCAGCAGTGAGTCGATCGCGGGACCAGAAACCCAGTACTTC; CDR3aa: CASSESIAGPETQYF
j_gene: TRBJ1-1; d_gene: -; abundance: few; v_gene: TRBV20-1; CDR3nt: TGCAGTGCTCCCCCCAGTCGGCGGCCGGGGACTGAAGCTTTCTTT; CDR3aa: CSAPPSRRPGTEAFF
j_gene: TRBJ2-3; d_gene: -; abundance: few; v_gene: TRBV18; CDR3nt: TGTGCCAGCTCACAAGTCGGGACGAGCACAGATACGCAGTATTTT; CDR3aa: CASSQVGTSTDTQYF
j_gene: TRBJ2-3; d_gene: -; abundance: few; v_gene: TRBV6-5; CDR3nt: TGTGCCAGCAGGACGGGGCTAGGGACAGATACGCAGTATTTT; CDR3aa: CASRTGLGTDTQYF
j_gene: TRBJ2-3; d_gene: -; abundance: few; v_gene: TRBV4-1; CDR3nt: TGCGCCAGCAGCCAAGAAATTGGCGTGGCGGGAATAGATACGCAGTATTTT; CDR3aa: CASSQEIGVAGIDTQYF
j_gene: TRBJ2-3; d_gene: TRBD1; abundance: -; v_gene: TRBV24-1; CDR3nt: TGTGCCACCAGTGACCCCGGGCAGGGGGTTACAGATACGCAGTATTTT; CDR3aa: CATSDPGQGVTDTQYF
j_gene: TRBJ2-3; d_gene: TRBD1; abundance: many; v_gene: TRBV12-3/TRBV12-4; CDR3nt: TGTGCCAGCCGACAGGGGACAGATACGCAGTATTTT; CDR3aa: CASRQGTDTQYF
j_gene: TRBJ1-1; d_gene: -; abundance: few; v_gene: TRBV15; CDR3nt: TGTGCCACCCGCGGGACACCGAACACTGAAGCTTTCTTT; CDR3aa: CATRGTPNTEAFF
j_gene: TRBJ2-1; d_gene: -; abundance: -; v_gene: TRBV5-5; CDR3nt: TGTGCCAGCAGCTCGATTGGTGGGGGCTACAATGAGCAGTTCTTC; CDR3aa: CASSSIGGGYNEQFF
j_gene: TRBJ2-3; d_gene: -; abundance: few; v_gene: TRBV7-8; CDR3nt: TGTGCCAGCAGCCCAGGGCCACGGGGTGATACGCAGTATTTT; CDR3aa: CASSPGPRGDTQYF
j_gene: TRBJ2-4; d_gene: -; abundance: many; v_gene: TRBV6-6; CDR3nt: TGTGCCAGCAGCCCCGACAGGGCCAAAAACATTCAGTACTTC; CDR3aa: CASSPDRAKNIQYF
j_gene: TRBJ1-4; d_gene: -; abundance: -; v_gene: TRBV20-1; CDR3nt: TGCAGTGCTAGAGATCTGGTTGGGAGGACTAATGAAAAACTGTTTTTT; CDR3aa: CSARDLVGRTNEKLFF
j_gene: TRBJ1-4; d_gene: -; abundance: -; v_gene: TRBV6-5; CDR3nt: TGTGCCAGCAGCCTTACCAGGGACGATGGGGGACCGAATGAAAAACTGTTTTTT; CDR3aa: CASSLTRDDGGPNEKLFF
j_gene: TRBJ2-5; d_gene: TRBD1; abundance: -; v_gene: TRBV20-1; CDR3nt: TGCAGTGCTGCTAATGCGGGACAGGAAGAGACCCAGTACTTC; CDR3aa: CSAANAGQEETQYF
j_gene: TRBJ2-1; d_gene: -; abundance: few; v_gene: TRBV6-5; CDR3nt: TGTGCCAGCAGTTACGTGCAGGGGAGGTACAATGAGCAGTTCTTC; CDR3aa: CASSYVQGRYNEQFF
j_gene: TRBJ2-7; d_gene: -; abundance: few; v_gene: TRBV6-5; CDR3nt: TGTGCCAGCAGTGCGGACGCCTACGAGCAGTACTTC; CDR3aa: CASSADAYEQYF